Below are 26 T cell receptor beta chains sequenced from a single sample in a study of CD8 T cells in ankylosing spondylitis. TCRdb independently ran MiXCR on the 5' RACE reads; one entry per CDR3 protein. The table records nearly 250,000 distinct CDR3 sequences, 32% of them present only once. The sample was blood, either unsorted or a sorted T cell fraction (not recorded which). These receptors originate from a male donor with ankylosing spondylitis or in good health (not recorded which).

The V gene is TRBV27, the J gene TRBJ1-4; D possibly corresponds to TRBD1 (6 bases). Between the trimmed V and J ends, which lost 4 bases and 13 bases, there was a span of 13 bases. CDR1 is MNHEY and CDR2 is SMNVEV in the germline V gene (reference sequence). The CDR3 is 12 residues long. The CDR3 protein is CASSSNRVRLFF. The DNA for the CDR3 is TGTGCCAGCAGTTCGAACAGGGTGAGACTGTTTTTT.

This clonotype was counted between two and nine times. V usage is TRBV6-1 and J usage is TRBJ2-7; a possible D gene is TRBD2 (5 bases). Germline V gives CDR1 MNHNS, CDR2 SASEGT. The CDR3 sequence is 14 residues long. V lost 9 bases, J lost 5 bases, and 20 bases lay in between. This CDR3 is CARTISAGPNEQYF. The CDR3, as DNA: TGTGCCAGGACCATTTCGGCGGGCCCGAACGAGCAGTACTTC.

This clonotype turned up a few times. The rearrangement joins TRBV6-5 to TRBJ1-2; 7 positions agree with TRBD1. The CDR3 sequence is 15 residues long. CDR1 and CDR2 from the germline V gene are MNHEY and SVGAGI. Trimming cost V 2 bases and J 7 bases; bases outside gene matches: 10. The CDR3 DNA sequence: TGTGCCAGCAGTTACAGGACAGGCCAGGAGGGTGGCTACACCTTC. Translated, it gives CASSYRTGQEGGYTF.

This clonotype was recorded once. The rearrangement joins TRBV7-9 to TRBJ1-3, with D possibly matching TRBD1 (6 bases). Germline lookup yields CDR1 SEHNR and CDR2 FQNEAQ (reference sequence). The CDR3 runs to 14 residues. The V end lost 5 bases, the J end lost 2 bases, and 10 bases lay between the germline ends. The CDR3 protein is CASSATGPGNTIYF. The CDR3 DNA reads TGTGCCAGCAGCGCGACAGGACCTGGAAACACCATATATTTT.

The genes are TRBV6-1 and TRBJ2-5, with 7 bases aligning to TRBD2. Germline CDR1 is MNHNS and CDR2 is SASEGT. The CDR3 is 15 residues long. With V trimmed by 6 bases and J by 0 bases, 7 bases remained unmatched. CDR3 in DNA: TGTGCCAGCAGACCGGGGGGATGGTACCAAGAGACCCAGTACTTC. Amino acids: CASRPGGWYQETQYF.

This clonotype was detected a few times. The J gene is TRBJ2-3, the V gene TRBV20-1, with 7 nucleotides matching TRBD2. The CDR3 extends over 13 amino acids. V trimming: 5 bases; J trimming: 4 bases; junction bases outside the gene matches: 6. The V gene's germline CDR1 is DFQATT and CDR2 SNEGSKA (reference sequence). CDR3 loop: CSAERGPPDTQYF. The CDR3 DNA is TGCAGTGCTGAGCGGGGCCCTCCAGATACGCAGTATTTT.

This clonotype was seen only a few times. This chain uses TRBV5-6 with TRBJ1-1; D not certain. The V end lost 4 bases, the J end lost 2 bases, and 9 bases lay between the germline ends. CDR1 SGHDT and CDR2 YYEEEE come from the germline V gene. The length of the CDR3 is 13 residues. CDR3 bases: TGTGCCAGCAGCCCCACCTATAACACTGAAGCTTTCTTT. Protein sequence: CASSPTYNTEAFF. The complete variable domain, with remaining parts taken from reference TRBV5-6 and TRBJ1-1, reads DAGVTQSPTHLIKTRGQQVTLRCSPKSGHDTVSWYQQALGQGPQFIFQYYEEEERQRGNFPDRFSGHQFPNYSSELNVNALLLGDSALYLCASSPTYNTEAFFGQGTRLTVV.

The chain uses TRBV7-9 and TRBJ2-7; D gene uncertain. V was trimmed by 5 bases and J by 3 bases, leaving 11 bases between them. Germline V lookup: CDR1 SEHNR, CDR2 FQNEAQ (reference sequence). The CDR3 covers 13 residues. The CDR3 spells CASSHPEGYEQYF. The CDR3, as DNA: TGTGCCAGCAGCCACCCCGAAGGCTACGAGCAGTACTTC.

This chain links TRBV2 with TRBJ2-3, with D hard to call. This CDR3 has 11 amino acids. In germline, CDR1 is SNHLY, CDR2 FYNNEI. V was cut by 10 bases and J by 7 bases, with 12 bases left in between. Here the CDR3 reads CAIDPGNTQYF. CDR3 coding DNA: TGTGCCATCGACCCCGGTAATACGCAGTATTTT.

This chain links TRBV20-1 with TRBJ2-3; D unclear. The CDR3 runs 15 residues. V lost 0 bases and J 4 bases, leaving 14 bases between the germline ends. Germline V CDR1 and CDR2: DFQATT, SNEGSKA (reference sequence). The CDR3 region is CSARDSYSPADTQYF. The CDR3 nucleotides are TGCAGTGCTAGAGACAGTTACTCCCCCGCAGATACGCAGTATTTT.

This clonotype has a handful of counts. The rearrangement links TRBV20-1 to TRBJ2-3; the match to TRBD1 covers 8 bases. In germline, CDR1 is DFQATT, CDR2 SNEGSKA (reference sequence). Germline trimming cut 3 bases from V and 5 bases from J; bases unmatched to any gene: 7. The CDR3 runs 14 residues. Here the CDR3 reads CSARTGEGEDTQYF. In DNA form, the CDR3 reads TGCAGTGCTAGGACAGGGGAAGGTGAAGATACGCAGTATTTT.

There are a few counts of this clonotype. V is TRBV20-1 and J is TRBJ2-7; D gene ambiguous. V lost 8 bases and J 0 bases, leaving 11 bases between the germline ends. This CDR3 comprises 12 residues. CDR1 DFQATT and CDR2 SNEGSKA come from the germline V gene (reference sequence). CDR3 amino acids: CSLLTASYEQYF. The CDR3 DNA follows: TGCAGTCTTCTCACAGCCTCCTACGAGCAGTACTTC.

This clonotype was counted between two and nine times. The chain is built from TRBV4-1 and TRBJ1-1, with D hard to call. The V end was cut by 4 bases, the J end by 0 bases, with 18 bases between. The length of the CDR3 is 17 residues. From germline, CDR1 is MGHRA and CDR2 YSYEKL. The CDR3 region is CASSLGLPRGLNTEAFF. In DNA, the CDR3 is TGCGCCAGCAGCCTAGGACTCCCGCGTGGGCTGAACACTGAAGCTTTCTTT.

This clonotype has just one count. V is TRBV18 and J is TRBJ2-7, with D tentatively TRBD1 or TRBD2 (5 bases each). The germline CDR1 and CDR2 sequences are KGHSH and LQKENI. The V end was cut by 6 bases, the J end by 0 bases, with 18 bases between. This CDR3 has 16 residues. Here the CDR3 DNA reads TGTGCCAGCTCCCCTCAAGGGACGAGGAGCTCCTACGAGCAGTACTTC. This gives the protein CASSPQGTRSSYEQYF.

To note about this clonotype: A read error may be the cause here, since a much bigger clone is one base away. V and J are TRBV20-1 and TRBJ2-2, with 7 nucleotides matching TRBD2. The CDR3 spans 12 residues. The germline gives CDR1 DFQATT, CDR2 SNEGSKA (reference sequence). The CDR3 DNA is TGCATTGCCGGGCGGGGGATCGGGGAGCTGTTTTTT. Translation: CIAGRGIGELFF.

This clonotype was found once. The rearrangement links TRBV5-1 to TRBJ2-1; D not resolved. V gave up 1 base and J gave up 0 bases, with 14 bases separating them. The CDR3 is made up of 17 amino acids. Germline V gene data show CDR1 as SGHRS and CDR2 as YFSETQ. The CDR3 is CASSLFVLGSSYNEQFF. The CDR3 coding sequence is TGCGCCAGCAGCTTGTTCGTGCTGGGAAGCTCCTACAATGAGCAGTTCTTC.

This clonotype has only a few counts. The chain joins TRBV29-1 to TRBJ2-1, with 15 bases fitting TRBD2. Germline V lookup: CDR1 SQVTM, CDR2 ANQGSEA. Trimming took 7 bases from V and 3 from J; bases not matched to a gene: 7. The CDR3 has 16 residues. The CDR3 is CSALGLAGGIYNEQFF. In DNA form, the CDR3 reads TGCAGCGCCCTGGGACTAGCGGGGGGAATCTACAATGAGCAGTTCTTC.

The gene calls are TRBV12-3 or TRBV12-4 and TRBJ2-7, with 10 nucleotides matching TRBD2. V gave up 5 bases and J gave up 3 bases; unmatched junction bases: 25. The CDR3 runs to 21 residues. As DNA, the CDR3 is TGTGCCAGCAGTCCAGCGGGGGGGCCGTCTGATGACTCGCCATTCAGCTACGAGCAGTACTTC. It yields the protein CASSPAGGPSDDSPFSYEQYF.

V and J are TRBV10-2 and TRBJ2-1, with 9 bases identical to TRBD2. Germline V lookup: CDR1 WSHSY, CDR2 SAAADI. The CDR3 totals 15 residues. V lost 7 bases and J lost 7; bases outside the gene matches: 11. CDR3: CASISGSGGGNEQFF. The CDR3 DNA reads TGCGCCAGCATTTCGGGTAGCGGGGGCGGAAATGAGCAGTTCTTC.

The DNA for the CDR3 is TGTGCCAGCAGTACACCGGTCCTCGGAAACACCATATATTTT. It specifies CASSTPVLGNTIYF. The chain has TRBV6-1 and TRBJ1-3; D not certain. Germline V gene lookup returns CDR1 MNHNS and CDR2 SASEGT. With 5 bases removed from V and 4 bases from J, the gap between germline ends came to 12 bases. The CDR3 covers 14 residues.

The chain employs TRBV12-3 or TRBV12-4 and TRBJ2-7; D uncertain. This CDR3 region has 11 residues. Trimming cost V 2 bases and J 8 bases, with 7 bases left between them. CDR3 sequence reads: CASSLTDQQYF. CDR3 DNA: TGTGCCAGCAGTTTAACGGACCAGCAGTACTTC.

The table lists this clonotype with a few counts. V is TRBV12-3 or TRBV12-4 and J is TRBJ1-1; D ambiguous. Trimming removed 2 bases at V and 1 base at J, with 5 bases between. There are 13 residues in the CDR3. CDR3 in DNA: TGTGCCAGCAGTTTAATAGGGAACACTGAAGCTTTCTTT. Protein: CASSLIGNTEAFF.

The V and J genes are TRBV7-9 and TRBJ1-2, with D possibly matching TRBD1 (6 bases). Deletions cut 4 bases from V and 0 bases from J, with 15 bases between. Germline-derived CDR1 and CDR2 are SEHNR and FQNEAQ (reference sequence). The CDR3 is 16 amino acids. CDR3 residues: CASSSPLTGANYGYTF. The CDR3 bases are TGTGCCAGCAGCTCACCCCTGACAGGAGCTAACTATGGCTACACCTTC.

This clonotype has only a few counts. This chain joins TRBV6-1 and TRBJ1-1; D uncertain. V gave up 6 bases and J gave up 1 base, with 9 bases separating them. Germline lookup yields CDR1 MNHNS and CDR2 SASEGT. The length of the CDR3 is 13 residues. CDR3 DNA: TGTGCCAGCAGCTCCGTTCCGAACACTGAAGCTTTCTTT. Translated, it gives CASSSVPNTEAFF.

This clonotype showed up many times. The chain combines TRBV20-1 with TRBJ1-1; D gene unclear. CDR1 DFQATT and CDR2 SNEGSKA come from the germline V gene (reference sequence). CDR3 length: 11 residues. Between the trimmed V and J ends, which lost 3 bases and 6 bases, there was a span of 8 bases. CDR3 DNA: TGCAGTGCTAGGGGGAGCCCTGAAGCTTTCTTT. Protein: CSARGSPEAFF.

For this clonotype: A much larger clone is a single base away; this may be a read error. This chain uses TRBV6-1 with TRBJ1-1; 7 bases are a match to TRBD1. The CDR3 runs 14 residues. Germline loops: CDR1 MNHNS, CDR2 SASEGT. The ends lost 3 bases at V and 0 bases at J; junction bases unmatched: 1. CDR3 in DNA: TGTGCCAGCAGTGATGGGACAGTGAACACTGAAGCTTTCTTT. Its protein product is CASSDGTVNTEAFF.